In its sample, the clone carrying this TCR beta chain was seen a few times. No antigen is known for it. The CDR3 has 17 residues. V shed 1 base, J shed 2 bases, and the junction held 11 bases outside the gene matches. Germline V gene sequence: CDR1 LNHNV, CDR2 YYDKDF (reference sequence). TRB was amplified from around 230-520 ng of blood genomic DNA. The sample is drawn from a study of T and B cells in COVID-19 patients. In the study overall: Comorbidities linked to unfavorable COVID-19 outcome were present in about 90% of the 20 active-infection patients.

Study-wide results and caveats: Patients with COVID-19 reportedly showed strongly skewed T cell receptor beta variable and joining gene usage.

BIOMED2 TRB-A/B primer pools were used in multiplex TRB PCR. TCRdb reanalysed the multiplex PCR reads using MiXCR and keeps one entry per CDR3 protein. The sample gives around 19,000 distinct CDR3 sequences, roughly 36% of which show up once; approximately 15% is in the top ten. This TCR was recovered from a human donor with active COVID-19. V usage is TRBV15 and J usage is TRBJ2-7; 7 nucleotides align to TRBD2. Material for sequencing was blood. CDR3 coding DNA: TGTGCCACCAGCAGAGCACCGCGGGGACTAACCCCCTACGAGCAGTACTTC. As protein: CATSRAPRGLTPYEQYF.